A selection of T cell receptor beta chains follows, all from one sample in a study of blood T cell repertoires in COVID-19. Using immunoSEQ multiplex PCR, the repertoire was profiled, and TCRdb retains in-frame clones only, with some absent. The table lists some 230,000 clones, approximately 81% of them singletons. What was sequenced was peripheral blood. The receptor set was obtained from a woman aged 60-75 years who had recovered from COVID-19. Each CDR3 is given with its conserved first and last residue. D genes are given only for firm matches.

TRBV13	TRBD1	TRBJ2-1	CASSLGHLTGNEQFF
TRBV18	TRBD2	TRBJ2-3	CASSLTGGPSDTQYF
TRBV9	.	TRBJ2-1	CASSSTNLQEYNEQFF
TRBV4-1	.	TRBJ2-1	CASSQRDTYNEQFF
TRBV7-6	.	TRBJ1-6	CASSLRQANSPLHF
TRBV5-6	TRBD1	TRBJ2-6	CASSLRRQGARGANVLTF
TRBV25-1	.	TRBJ2-1	CASRGLGSYNEQFF
TRBV20-1	.	TRBJ1-5	CSASSGNQPQHF
TRBV3-1/TRBV3-2	TRBD1	TRBJ1-2	CASSPRQGIYGYTF
TRBV9	TRBD1	TRBJ2-5	CASSVDPRGRETQYF
TRBV3-1/TRBV3-2	TRBD1	TRBJ2-5	CASSPARGQGRETQYF
TRBV6-5	.	TRBJ1-2	CAIGPPGDYGYTF
TRBV30	TRBD1	TRBJ1-4	CAWGQGVEKLFF
TRBV7-3	.	TRBJ1-1	CASSLSQGHTEAFF
TRBV14	.	TRBJ2-5	CASSQGSGVQETQYF